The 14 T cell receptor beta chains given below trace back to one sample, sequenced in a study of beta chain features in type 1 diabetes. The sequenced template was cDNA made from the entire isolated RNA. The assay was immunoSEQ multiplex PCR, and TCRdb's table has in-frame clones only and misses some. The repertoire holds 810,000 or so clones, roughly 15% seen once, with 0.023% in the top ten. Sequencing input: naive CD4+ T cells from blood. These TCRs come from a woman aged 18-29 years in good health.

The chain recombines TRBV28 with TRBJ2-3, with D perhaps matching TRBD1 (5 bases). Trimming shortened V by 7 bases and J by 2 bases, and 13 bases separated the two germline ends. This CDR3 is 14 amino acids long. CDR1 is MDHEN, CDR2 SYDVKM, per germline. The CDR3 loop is CASTFWGSTDTQYF. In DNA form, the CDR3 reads TGTGCCAGCACCTTCTGGGGCTCCACAGATACGCAGTATTTT.

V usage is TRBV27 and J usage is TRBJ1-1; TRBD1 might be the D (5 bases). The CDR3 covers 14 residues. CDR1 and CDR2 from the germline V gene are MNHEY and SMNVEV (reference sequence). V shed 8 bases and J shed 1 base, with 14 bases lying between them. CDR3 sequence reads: CASSFLGPNTEAFF. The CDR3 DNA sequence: TGTGCCAGCTCGTTTCTGGGACCGAACACTGAAGCTTTCTTT.

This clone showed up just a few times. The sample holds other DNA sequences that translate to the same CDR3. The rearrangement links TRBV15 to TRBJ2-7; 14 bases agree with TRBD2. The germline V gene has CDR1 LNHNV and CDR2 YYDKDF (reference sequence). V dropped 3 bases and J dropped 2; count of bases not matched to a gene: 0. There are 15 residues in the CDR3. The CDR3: CATSRGLAGAYEQYF. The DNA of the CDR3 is TGTGCCACCAGCAGGGGACTAGCGGGAGCCTACGAGCAGTACTTC.

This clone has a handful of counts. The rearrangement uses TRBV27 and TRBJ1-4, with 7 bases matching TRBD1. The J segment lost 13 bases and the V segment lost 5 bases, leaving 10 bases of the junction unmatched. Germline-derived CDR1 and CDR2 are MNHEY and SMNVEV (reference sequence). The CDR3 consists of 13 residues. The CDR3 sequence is CASSPSTTGRLFF. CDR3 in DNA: TGTGCCAGCAGTCCGTCTACGACAGGGAGACTGTTTTTT.

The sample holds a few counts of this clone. CDR3 residues: CASSTPVGVYNEQFF. CDR3 nucleotides: TGTGCCAGCAGCACCCCGGTGGGAGTCTACAATGAGCAGTTCTTC. The chain recombines TRBV7-2 with TRBJ2-1, with D possibly matching TRBD2 (5 bases). V lost 5 bases and J lost 3, with 14 bases in between. Germline CDR1 is SGHTA and CDR2 is FQGNSA. This CDR3 is built from 15 residues. The full variable domain, in which reference TRBV7-2 and TRBJ2-1 provide the parts outside the CDR3, is GAGVSQSPSNKVTEKGKDVELRCDPISGHTALYWYRQSLGQGLEFLIYFQGNSAPDKSGLPSDRFSAERTGGSVSTLTIQRTQQEDSAVYLCASSTPVGVYNEQFFGPGTRLTVL.

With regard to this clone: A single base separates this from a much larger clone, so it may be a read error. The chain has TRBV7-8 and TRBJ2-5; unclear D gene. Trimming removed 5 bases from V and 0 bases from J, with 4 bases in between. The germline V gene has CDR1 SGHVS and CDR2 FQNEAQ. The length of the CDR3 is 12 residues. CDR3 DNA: TGTGCCAGCAGCCGTTACCAAGAGACCCAGTACTTC. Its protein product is CASSRYQETQYF.

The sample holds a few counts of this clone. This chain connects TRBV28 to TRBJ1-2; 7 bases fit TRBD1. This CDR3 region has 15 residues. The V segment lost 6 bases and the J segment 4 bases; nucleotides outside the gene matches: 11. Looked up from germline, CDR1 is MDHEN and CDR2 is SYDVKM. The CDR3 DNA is TGTGCCAGCAGGACCGCCTCAGGGGGTAGCTATGGCTACACCTTC. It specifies CASRTASGGSYGYTF.

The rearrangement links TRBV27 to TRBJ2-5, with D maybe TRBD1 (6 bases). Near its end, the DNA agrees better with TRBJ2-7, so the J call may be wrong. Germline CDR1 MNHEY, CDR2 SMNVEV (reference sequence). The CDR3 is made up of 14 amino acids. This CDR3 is CASNAPGQPYEQYF. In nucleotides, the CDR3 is TGTGCCAGCAACGCCCCCGGACAGCCCTACGAGCAGTACTTC.

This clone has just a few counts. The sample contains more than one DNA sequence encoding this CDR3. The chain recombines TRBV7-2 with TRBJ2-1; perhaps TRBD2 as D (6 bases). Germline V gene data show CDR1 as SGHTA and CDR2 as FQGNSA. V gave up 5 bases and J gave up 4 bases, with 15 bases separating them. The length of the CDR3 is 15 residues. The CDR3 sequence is CASSPPGTGYNEQFF. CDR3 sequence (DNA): TGTGCCAGCAGCCCCCCCGGGACTGGATACAATGAGCAGTTCTTC.

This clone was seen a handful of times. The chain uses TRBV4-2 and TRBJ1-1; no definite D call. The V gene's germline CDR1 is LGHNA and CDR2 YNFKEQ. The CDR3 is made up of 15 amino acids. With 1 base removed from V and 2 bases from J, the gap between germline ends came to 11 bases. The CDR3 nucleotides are TGTGCCAGCAGCCAAGTATTGGCGGTTAACACTGAAGCTTTCTTT. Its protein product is CASSQVLAVNTEAFF.

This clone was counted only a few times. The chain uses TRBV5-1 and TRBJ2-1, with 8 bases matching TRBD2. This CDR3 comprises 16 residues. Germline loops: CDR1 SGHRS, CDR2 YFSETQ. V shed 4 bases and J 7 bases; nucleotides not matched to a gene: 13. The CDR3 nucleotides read TGCGCCAGCAGCACGTTGGGGACTAGTTCTAGGAATGAGCAGTTCTTC. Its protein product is CASSTLGTSSRNEQFF.

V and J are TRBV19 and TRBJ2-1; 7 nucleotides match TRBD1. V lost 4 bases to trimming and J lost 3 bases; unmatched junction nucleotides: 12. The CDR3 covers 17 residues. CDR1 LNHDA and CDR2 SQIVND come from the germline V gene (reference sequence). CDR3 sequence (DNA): TGTGCCAGTAGTACTCCCTCCGCCGCAGGGGGCTACAATGAGCAGTTCTTC. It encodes CASSTPSAAGGYNEQFF. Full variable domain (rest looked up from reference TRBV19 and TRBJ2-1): DGGITQSPKYLFRKEGQNVTLSCEQNLNHDAMYWYRQDPGQGLRLIYYSQIVNDFQKGDIAEGYSVSREKKESFPLTVTSAQKNPTAFYLCASSTPSAAGGYNEQFFGPGTRLTVL.

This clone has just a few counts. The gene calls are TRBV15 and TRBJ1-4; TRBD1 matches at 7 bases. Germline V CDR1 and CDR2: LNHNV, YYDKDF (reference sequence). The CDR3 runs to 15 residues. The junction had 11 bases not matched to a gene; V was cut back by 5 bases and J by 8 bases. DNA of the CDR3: TGTGCCACCAGCGCCACAGGGGTATCCGGGGAAAAACTGTTTTTT. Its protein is CATSATGVSGEKLFF.

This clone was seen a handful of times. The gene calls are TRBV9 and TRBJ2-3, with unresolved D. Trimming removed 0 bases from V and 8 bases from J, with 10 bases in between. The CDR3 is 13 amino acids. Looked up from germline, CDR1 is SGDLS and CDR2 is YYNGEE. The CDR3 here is CASSVAQYATQYF. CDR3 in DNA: TGTGCCAGCAGCGTAGCCCAGTACGCTACGCAGTATTTT.